This T cell receptor beta chain was profiled in a study of T cells after posttransplantation cyclophosphamide. The repertoire was sequenced with immunoSEQ multiplex PCR; TCRdb's copy has only in-frame clones and lacks some. This sample comprises around 34,000 clones, none seen once only. The TCR comes from a man aged 50 or older in good health, CMV-negative, and a related stem cell transplant donor. Sequencing was performed on PBMCs.

The CDR3 protein is CASSEAIGATNSPLHF. In DNA, the CDR3 is TGTGCCAGCAGTGAAGCGATAGGGGCCACGAATTCACCCCTCCACTTT. The chain uses TRBV6-1 and TRBJ1-6, with D possibly matching TRBD1 (5 bases). V was cut by 0 bases and J by 7 bases, with 13 bases left in between. Germline V gives CDR1 MNHNS, CDR2 SASEGT. This CDR3 is 16 amino acids long.